These T cell receptor beta chains were read from a single sample in a study of blood T cells in healthy people across ages. TCRdb used MiXCR to reprocess the 5' RACE reads, holding one entry per CDR3 protein. The data hold 800,000 to 1,300,000 distinct CDR3 sequences, with approximately 25% observed a single time. These sequences were also reported in another study, on T cells of mothers and their children.

Sequenced material: blood. The origin of the receptors is a girl aged 2-10 years in good health. The CDR3 runs from the conserved cysteine through the conserved F or W. The D gene is left open where the match is weak. Not all rows give a size; the values are once, few, many and, for expanded clones, a class.

TRBD1 | TRBJ2-1 | few | TRBV28 | 15 | TGTGCCAGCATTTTTCGGGACAGCTCCTACAATGAGCAGTTCTTC | CASIFRDSSYNEQFF
TRBD1 | TRBJ2-7 | NA | TRBV2 | 14 | TGTGCCAGCAAGTCAGCAGGACAGGGGGCTGTGCAGTACTTC | CASKSAGQGAVQYF
TRBD1 | TRBJ1-1 | few | TRBV29-1 | 12 | TGCAGCGCCATGCTGGGACAGCCGGAAGCTTTCTTT | CSAMLGQPEAFF
TRBD1 | TRBJ1-1 | NA | TRBV7-9 | 14 | TGTGCCAGCACCTCAGACAGGGAATACACTGAAGCTTTCTTT | CASTSDREYTEAFF
NA | TRBJ1-4 | NA | TRBV27 | 14 | TGTGCCAGCCGCCCGGGGGCCAAAGGGGAAAAACTGTTTTTT | CASRPGAKGEKLFF
TRBD2 | TRBJ2-3 | NA | TRBV27 | 15 | TGTGCCAGCAGCCCTAGCGGGAGTTGGGCAGATACGCAGTATTTT | CASSPSGSWADTQYF
TRBD2 | TRBJ2-5 | few | TRBV7-2 | 16 | TGTGCCAGCAGCTTTGGATCACCGGGACTAGGTGTGACCCAGTACTTC | CASSFGSPGLGVTQYF
NA | TRBJ1-3 | NA | TRBV9 | 15 | TGTGCCAGCAGCGTAGATCCAGACTCTGGAAACACCATATATTTT | CASSVDPDSGNTIYF
TRBD2 | TRBJ2-7 | NA | TRBV28 | 13 | TGTGCCAGCAGGGGGACTAGCCATTTGGTGCAGTACTTC | CASRGTSHLVQYF
NA | TRBJ2-1 | NA | TRBV20-1 | 13 | TGCAGTGCTAGAGAGGCGGCCTATAATGAGCAGTTCTTC | CSAREAAYNEQFF
NA | TRBJ2-2 | NA | TRBV5-1 | 16 | TGCGCCAGCAGCTTGGGTCTGGCCCGAGGAGTAGGGGAGCTGTTTTTT | CASSLGLARGVGELFF
TRBD1 | TRBJ2-1 | few | TRBV20-1 | 16 | TGCAGTGCTAGTCCCCCTCGGACAGGGGTTTTCAATGAGCAGTTCTTC | CSASPPRTGVFNEQFF
TRBD1 | TRBJ2-5 | few | TRBV24-1 | 19 | TGTGCCACCAGTGATCCAGCCGGGACAGGGGATCCTGGAGGAGAGACCCAGTACTTC | CATSDPAGTGDPGGETQYF
NA | TRBJ2-1 | NA | TRBV15 | 12 | TGTGCCACTAGCGGAGACTACAATGAGCAGTTCTTC | CATSGDYNEQFF
NA | TRBJ2-5 | NA | TRBV6-1 | 17 | TGTGCCAGCAGCTCGCCCCGGGACCCTCAGTCCCAAGAGACCCAGTACTTC | CASSSPRDPQSQETQYF
TRBD2 | TRBJ2-3 | NA | TRBV12-3/TRBV12-4 | 17 | TGTGCCAGCAGTTTCGGACTAGCGGGAGGGTTTACAGATACGCAGTATTTT | CASSFGLAGGFTDTQYF
NA | TRBJ2-5 | NA | TRBV4-1 | 15 | TGCGCCAGCAGCCAAGGGGGGGCGTCCCAAGAGACCCAGTACTTC | CASSQGGASQETQYF
NA | TRBJ2-5 | few | TRBV3-1 | 16 | TGTGCCGGCAGCCTAAGGTTGCAGCACTACCAAGAGACCCAGTACTTC | CAGSLRLQHYQETQYF
NA | TRBJ1-4 | NA | TRBV20-1 | 14 | TGCAGTGCTATATCCGGGACACAGGTCGGAAAACTGTTTTTT | CSAISGTQVGKLFF
TRBD1 | TRBJ1-2 | NA | TRBV24-1 | 15 | TGTGCCACCAGTGAACCGGGACAGGGGGTTAATGGCTACACCTTC | CATSEPGQGVNGYTF
NA | TRBJ2-2 | NA | TRBV15 | 12 | TGTGCCACCAGCAGAGCCCCCGGGGAGCTGTTTTTT | CATSRAPGELFF
NA | TRBJ2-5 | NA | TRBV29-1 | 13 | TGCAGCGTTGCCCGGGGGCACCAAGAGACCCAGTACTTC | CSVARGHQETQYF
NA | TRBJ2-1 | NA | TRBV11-1 | 14 | TGTGCCAGCAGCTTAGGGGCCACCTACAATGAGCAGTTCTTC | CASSLGATYNEQFF
NA | TRBJ1-1 | NA | TRBV7-9 | 14 | TGTGCCAGCATCCTAGGGGAAGGAGGAGGACAAGCTTTCTTT | CASILGEGGGQAFF
TRBD1 | TRBJ2-1 | few | TRBV6-2/TRBV6-3 | 14 | TGTGCCAGCGGATGGACAGGGGCGGACAATGAGCAGTTCTTC | CASGWTGADNEQFF
TRBD2 | TRBJ2-2 | NA | TRBV3-1 | 15 | TGTGCCAGCAGGCCCCCGGGAGGAGGCACCGGGGAGCTGTTTTTT | CASRPPGGGTGELFF
TRBD2 | TRBJ2-1 | NA | TRBV5-1 | 15 | TGCGCCAGCAGCCCGGGACTAGATATCTACAATGAGCAGTTCTTC | CASSPGLDIYNEQFF
NA | TRBJ1-5 | few | TRBV21-1 | 15 | TGTGCCAGCAGCACCAGGACAGGATCCCATCAGCCCCAGCATTTT | CASSTRTGSHQPQHF
NA | TRBJ1-4 | NA | TRBV19 | 15 | TGTGCCAGTAGTATATTGGGACAACCTAATGAAAAACTGTTTTTT | CASSILGQPNEKLFF
NA | TRBJ2-3 | few | TRBV11-2 | 14 | TGTGCCAGCAGCTTGCTCAGCAGGGCGGATACGCAGTATTTT | CASSLLSRADTQYF
TRBD1 | TRBJ2-5 | NA | TRBV5-1 | 20 | TGCGCCAGCAGCTTGTTCCGGCGGGACAGGGAAGTCCCACTGCAAGAGACCCAGTACTTC | CASSLFRRDREVPLQETQYF
NA | TRBJ2-3 | NA | TRBV19 | 16 | TGTGCCAGTAGTATCCAGGGGTCCGGAAACACAGATACGCAGTATTTT | CASSIQGSGNTDTQYF
NA | TRBJ2-2 | NA | TRBV24-1 | 15 | TGTGCCACCAGTGACACCAGGACTCCCACCGGGGAGCTGTTTTTT | CATSDTRTPTGELFF
TRBD2 | TRBJ2-2 | NA | TRBV2 | 15 | TGTGCCAGCAGTGCTAGCGGGAGGGCCGGCGGGGAGCTGTTTTTT | CASSASGRAGGELFF
NA | TRBJ2-2 | few | TRBV6-5 | 14 | TGTGCCAGCAGTTTGCAGTCCAACACCGGGGAGCTGTTTTTT | CASSLQSNTGELFF
NA | TRBJ2-1 | few | TRBV5-1 | 13 | TGCGCCAGCAGCTTGCCGCCACCCAATGAGCAGTTCTTC | CASSLPPPNEQFF
NA | TRBJ1-4 | NA | TRBV7-2 | 14 | TGTGCCAGCAGCTTTGGCCCAGCTAATGAAAAACTGTTTTTT | CASSFGPANEKLFF
NA | TRBJ2-1 | few | TRBV29-1 | 13 | TGCAGCGTTGGGGTTAGTCTCAGCAATGAGCAGTTCTTC | CSVGVSLSNEQFF
NA | TRBJ1-2 | few | TRBV7-6 | 14 | TGTGCCAGCAGCCTGTCTGAGGGCGGCGTAGGCTACACCTTC | CASSLSEGGVGYTF
NA | TRBJ1-2 | few | TRBV9 | 15 | TGTGCCAGCAGCGTAAGCCCCCTAGGTGACTATGGCTACACCTTC | CASSVSPLGDYGYTF
TRBD1 | TRBJ2-1 | NA | TRBV7-2 | 11 | TGTGCCAGCAGCACCGGACAGGACCAGTTCTTC | CASSTGQDQFF
NA | TRBJ1-2 | NA | TRBV12-5 | 13 | TGTGCTAGTGGACTATCAGGGTATGATGGCTACACCTTC | CASGLSGYDGYTF
TRBD1 | TRBJ2-3 | NA | TRBV5-1 | 16 | TGCGCCAGCATCTCGGGCGACAGGGGGAGCACAGATACGCAGTATTTT | CASISGDRGSTDTQYF
NA | TRBJ2-3 | NA | TRBV28 | 12 | TGTGCCAGCCTTTCTCTCACAGATACGCAGTATTTT | CASLSLTDTQYF
NA | TRBJ2-3 | NA | TRBV28 | 16 | TGTGCCAGCAGTTCTTACGGGACTGGAGTCACAGATACGCAGTATTTT | CASSSYGTGVTDTQYF
NA | TRBJ1-1 | NA | TRBV7-9 | 13 | TGTGCCAGCAGCCGACAGCCGAACACTGAAGCTTTCTTT | CASSRQPNTEAFF
NA | TRBJ1-1 | few | TRBV28 | 14 | TGTGCCAGCAGTTTATTGGTCATGAACACTGAAGCTTTCTTT | CASSLLVMNTEAFF
TRBD1 | TRBJ1-3 | NA | TRBV12-3/TRBV12-4 | 15 | TGTGCCAGCAGGTCCCCAGGGGGTCCTGGAAACACCATATATTTT | CASRSPGGPGNTIYF
NA | TRBJ2-7 | few | TRBV7-9 | 15 | TGTGCCAGCAGCCCGGCGGGTAGCGGAACCTACGAGCAGTACTTC | CASSPAGSGTYEQYF
NA | TRBJ2-2 | NA | TRBV5-1 | 14 | TGCGCCAGCAGCTTGATAGGGAACACCGGGGAGCTGTTTTTT | CASSLIGNTGELFF
NA | TRBJ2-1 | few | TRBV20-1 | 13 | TGCAGTGCTGAGGATCAAGGGTGGAATGAGCAGTTCTTC | CSAEDQGWNEQFF
NA | TRBJ2-7 | NA | TRBV2 | 16 | TGTGCCAGCAGTGAAGTGGCACCGCAGTTAGGAGGGGAGCAGTACTTC | CASSEVAPQLGGEQYF
NA | TRBJ1-1 | NA | TRBV29-1 | 12 | TGCAGCGTTAAGGTTTTGGGCACTGAAGCTTTCTTT | CSVKVLGTEAFF
NA | TRBJ2-7 | few | TRBV29-1 | 13 | TGCAGCGCTGGGGGGATAGATATCCACGAGCAGTACTTC | CSAGGIDIHEQYF
NA | TRBJ2-1 | few | TRBV28 | 14 | TGTGCCAGCAGTTTAGCCCGAGCAACAAATGAGCAGTTCTTC | CASSLARATNEQFF